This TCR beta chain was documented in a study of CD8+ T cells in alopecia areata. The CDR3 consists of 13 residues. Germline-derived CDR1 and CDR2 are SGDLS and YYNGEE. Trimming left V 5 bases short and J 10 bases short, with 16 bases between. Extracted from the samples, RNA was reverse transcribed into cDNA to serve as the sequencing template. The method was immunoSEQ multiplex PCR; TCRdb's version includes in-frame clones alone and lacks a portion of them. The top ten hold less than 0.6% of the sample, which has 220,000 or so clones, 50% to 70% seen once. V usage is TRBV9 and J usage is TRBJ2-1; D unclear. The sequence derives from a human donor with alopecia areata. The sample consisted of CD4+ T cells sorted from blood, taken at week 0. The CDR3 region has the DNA TGTGCCAGCAGTCTGGCCAGGCTGGGGGAGCAGTTCTTC. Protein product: CASSLARLGEQFF.